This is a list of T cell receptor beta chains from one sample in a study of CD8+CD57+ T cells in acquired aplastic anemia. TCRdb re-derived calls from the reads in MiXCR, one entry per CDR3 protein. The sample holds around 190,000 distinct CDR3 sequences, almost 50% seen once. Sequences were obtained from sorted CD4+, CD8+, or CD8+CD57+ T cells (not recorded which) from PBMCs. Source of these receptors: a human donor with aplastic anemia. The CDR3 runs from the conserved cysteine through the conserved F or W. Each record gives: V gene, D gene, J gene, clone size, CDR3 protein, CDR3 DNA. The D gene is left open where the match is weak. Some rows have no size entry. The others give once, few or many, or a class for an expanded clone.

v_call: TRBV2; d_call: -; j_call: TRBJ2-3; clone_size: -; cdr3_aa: CASRGGGTDTQYF; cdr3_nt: TGTGCCAGCAGAGGCGGTGGCACAGATACGCAGTATTTT
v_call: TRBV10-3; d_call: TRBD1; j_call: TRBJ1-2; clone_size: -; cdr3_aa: CAISGPGQGSYGYTF; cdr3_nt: TGTGCCATCAGTGGCCCGGGACAGGGGAGCTATGGCTACACCTTC
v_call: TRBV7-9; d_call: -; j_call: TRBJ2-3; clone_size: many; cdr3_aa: CASSPVLTPLTQYF; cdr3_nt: TGTGCCAGCAGCCCGGTCCTGACCCCACTAACGCAGTATTTT
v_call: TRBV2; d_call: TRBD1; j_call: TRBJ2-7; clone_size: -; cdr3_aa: CASRTRQGPTYEQYF; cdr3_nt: TGTGCCAGCAGGACACGACAGGGACCGACCTACGAGCAGTACTTC
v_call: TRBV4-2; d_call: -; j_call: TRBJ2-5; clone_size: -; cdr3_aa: CASSQDQGGAEGETQYF; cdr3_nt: TGTGCCAGCAGCCAAGATCAGGGAGGAGCGGAAGGGGAGACCCAGTACTTC
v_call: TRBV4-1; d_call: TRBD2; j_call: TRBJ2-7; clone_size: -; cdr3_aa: CASSQESGGGSYEQYF; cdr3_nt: TGCGCCAGCAGCCAAGAGAGCGGGGGAGGGTCCTACGAGCAGTACTTC
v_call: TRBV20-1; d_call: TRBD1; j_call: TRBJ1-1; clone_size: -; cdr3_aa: CSALDPGQVNTEAFF; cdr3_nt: TGCAGTGCTCTTGATCCGGGACAGGTGAACACTGAAGCTTTCTTT
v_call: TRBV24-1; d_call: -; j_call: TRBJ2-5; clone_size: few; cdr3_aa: CATSDLQETQYF; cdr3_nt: TGTGCCACCAGTGATTTGCAGGAGACCCAGTACTTC
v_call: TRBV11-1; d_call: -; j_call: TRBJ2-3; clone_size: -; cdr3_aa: CASTLTDTQYF; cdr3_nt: TGTGCCAGTACTCTCACAGATACGCAGTATTTT
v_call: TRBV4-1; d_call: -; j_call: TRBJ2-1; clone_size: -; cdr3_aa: CASSQGVYWRGNNEQFF; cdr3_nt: TGCGCCAGCAGCCAAGGGGTGTATTGGCGGGGAAACAATGAGCAGTTCTTC
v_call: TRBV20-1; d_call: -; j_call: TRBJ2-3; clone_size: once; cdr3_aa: CSDRRPSTDTQYF; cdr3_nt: TGCAGTGATAGGAGACCGAGCACAGATACGCAGTATTTT
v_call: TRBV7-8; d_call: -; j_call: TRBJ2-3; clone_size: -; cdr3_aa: CASSESGMGADTQYF; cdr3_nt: TGTGCCAGCAGCGAGAGCGGGATGGGGGCGGATACGCAGTATTTT
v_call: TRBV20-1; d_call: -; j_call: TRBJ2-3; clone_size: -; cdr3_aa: CSASEAGGTDTQYF; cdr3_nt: TGCAGTGCTAGCGAAGCGGGCGGCACAGATACGCAGTATTTT
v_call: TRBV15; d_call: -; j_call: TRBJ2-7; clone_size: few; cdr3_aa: CATSRDRGSYEQYF; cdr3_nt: TGTGCCACCAGCAGAGATCGGGGCAGCTACGAGCAGTACTTC
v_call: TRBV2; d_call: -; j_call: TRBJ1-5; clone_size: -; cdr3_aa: CASSEFRGGNQPQHF; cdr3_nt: TGTGCCAGCAGTGAATTTCGGGGTGGCAATCAGCCCCAGCATTTT
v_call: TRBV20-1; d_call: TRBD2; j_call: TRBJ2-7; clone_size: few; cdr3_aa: CSARDWAGGSYEQYF; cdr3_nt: TGCAGTGCTAGAGATTGGGCGGGAGGTTCCTACGAGCAGTACTTC
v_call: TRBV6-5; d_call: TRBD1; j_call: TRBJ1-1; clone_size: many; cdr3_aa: CASSYGTGVSAEAFF; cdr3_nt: TGTGCCAGCAGTTACGGAACAGGGGTTTCGGCTGAAGCTTTCTTT
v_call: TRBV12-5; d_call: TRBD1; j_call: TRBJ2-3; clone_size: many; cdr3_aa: CASGQGQSTDTQYF; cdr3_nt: TGTGCTAGTGGACAGGGACAGTCCACAGATACGCAGTATTTT
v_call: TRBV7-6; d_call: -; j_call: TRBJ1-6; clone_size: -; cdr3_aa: CASSLGASSPLHF; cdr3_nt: TGTGCCAGCAGCTTAGGCGCAAGCTCACCCCTCCACTTT
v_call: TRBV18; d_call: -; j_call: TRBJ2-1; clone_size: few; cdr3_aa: CASSPRNNEQFF; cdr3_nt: TGTGCCAGCTCACCAAGGAACAATGAGCAGTTCTTC
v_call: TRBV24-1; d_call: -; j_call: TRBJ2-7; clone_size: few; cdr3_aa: CATSDRSRFHEQYF; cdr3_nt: TGTGCCACCAGTGATCGGTCCCGTTTCCACGAGCAGTACTTC
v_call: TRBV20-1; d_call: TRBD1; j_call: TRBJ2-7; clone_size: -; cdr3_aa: CSPRGQVLTYEQYF; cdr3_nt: TGCAGTCCCAGGGGACAGGTTCTAACCTACGAGCAGTACTTC
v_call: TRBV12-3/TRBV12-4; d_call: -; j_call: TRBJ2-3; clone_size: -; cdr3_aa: CASSWGVGTDTQYF; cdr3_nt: TGTGCCAGCAGTTGGGGGGTCGGTACAGATACGCAGTATTTT
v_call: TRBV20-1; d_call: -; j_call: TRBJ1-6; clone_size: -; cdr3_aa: CSAGQGRDSPLHF; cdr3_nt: TGCAGTGCTGGGCAGGGGCGGGATTCACCCCTCCACTTT
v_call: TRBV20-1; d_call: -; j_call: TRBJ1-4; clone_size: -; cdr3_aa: CSARGGEKLFF; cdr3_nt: TGCAGTGCTAGAGGAGGTGAAAAACTGTTTTTT
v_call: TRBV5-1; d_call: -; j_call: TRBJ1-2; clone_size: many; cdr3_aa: CASSLNADYGYTF; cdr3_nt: TGCGCCAGCAGCTTGAACGCAGACTATGGCTACACCTTC
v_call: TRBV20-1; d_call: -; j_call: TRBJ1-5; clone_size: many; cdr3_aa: CSASPKSPGNQPQHF; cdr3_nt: TGCAGTGCTTCCCCAAAGAGTCCGGGCAATCAGCCCCAGCATTTT
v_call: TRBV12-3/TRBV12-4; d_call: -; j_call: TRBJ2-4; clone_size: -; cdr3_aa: CASSLKGGGELAKNIQYF; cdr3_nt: TGTGCCAGCAGTTTAAAGGGGGGCGGGGAGCTAGCCAAAAACATTCAGTACTTC
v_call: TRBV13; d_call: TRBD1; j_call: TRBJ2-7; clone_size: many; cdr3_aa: CASSLGRTGRGYEQYF; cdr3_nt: TGTGCCAGCAGCTTAGGGAGGACCGGCAGGGGGTACGAGCAGTACTTC
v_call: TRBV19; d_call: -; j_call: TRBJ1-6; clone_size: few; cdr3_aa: CASDVLGGNSPLHF; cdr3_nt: TGTGCCAGTGACGTCCTGGGGGGCAATTCACCCCTCCACTTT
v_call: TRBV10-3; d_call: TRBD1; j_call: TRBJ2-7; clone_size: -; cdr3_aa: CAISERIGTGSYEQYF; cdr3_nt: TGTGCCATCAGTGAGCGAATCGGGACAGGCTCCTACGAGCAGTACTTC
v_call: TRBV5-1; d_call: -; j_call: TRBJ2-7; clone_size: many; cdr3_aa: CASSGGAMSHEQYF; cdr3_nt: TGCGCCAGCTCCGGCGGCGCGATGTCCCACGAGCAGTACTTC
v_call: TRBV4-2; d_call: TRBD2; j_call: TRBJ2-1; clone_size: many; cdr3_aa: CASSQYQGLGFGEQFF; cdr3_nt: TGTGCCAGCAGCCAGTACCAGGGACTAGGATTTGGAGAGCAGTTCTTC
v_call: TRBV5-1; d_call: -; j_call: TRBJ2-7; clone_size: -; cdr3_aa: CASSLGGEGDEQYF; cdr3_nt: TGCGCCAGCAGCTTGGGAGGTGAGGGGGACGAGCAGTACTTC
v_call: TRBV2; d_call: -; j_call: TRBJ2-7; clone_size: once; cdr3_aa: CASNIEYEQYF; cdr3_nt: TGTGCCAGCAATATAGAATACGAGCAGTACTTC
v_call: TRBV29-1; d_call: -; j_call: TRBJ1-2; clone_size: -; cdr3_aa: CSVMVFGQISDNCGYTF; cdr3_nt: TGCAGCGTTATGGTGTTCGGGCAGATAAGCGATAACTGTGGCTACACCTTC
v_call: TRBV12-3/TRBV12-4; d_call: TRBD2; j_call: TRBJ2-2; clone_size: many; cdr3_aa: CASSFGGGGIGELFF; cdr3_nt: TGTGCCAGCAGTTTCGGCGGGGGGGGTATCGGGGAGCTGTTTTTT
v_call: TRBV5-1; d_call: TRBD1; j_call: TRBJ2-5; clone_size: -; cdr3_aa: CASTKTGPQETQYF; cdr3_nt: TGCGCCAGCACTAAGACAGGGCCCCAAGAGACCCAGTACTTC
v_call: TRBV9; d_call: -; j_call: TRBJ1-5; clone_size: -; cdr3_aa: CASSVGSTANQPQHF; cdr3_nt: TGTGCCAGCAGCGTAGGGTCGACAGCTAATCAGCCCCAGCATTTT
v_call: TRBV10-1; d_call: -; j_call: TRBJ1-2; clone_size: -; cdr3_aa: CASSPMRGGHGYTF; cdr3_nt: TGCGCCAGCAGTCCAATGAGGGGGGGGCACGGCTACACCTTC
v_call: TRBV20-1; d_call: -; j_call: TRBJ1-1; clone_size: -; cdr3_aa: CSATFLGATEAFF; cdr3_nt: TGCAGTGCTACATTTTTGGGGGCGACTGAAGCTTTCTTT
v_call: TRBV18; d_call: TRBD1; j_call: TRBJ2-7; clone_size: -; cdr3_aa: CASSPPDRVEQYF; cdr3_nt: TGTGCCAGCTCACCACCGGACAGGGTTGAGCAGTACTTC
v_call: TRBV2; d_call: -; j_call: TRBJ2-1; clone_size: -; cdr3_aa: CASSEWQIEQFF; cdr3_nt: TGTGCCAGCAGTGAGTGGCAGATAGAGCAGTTCTTC
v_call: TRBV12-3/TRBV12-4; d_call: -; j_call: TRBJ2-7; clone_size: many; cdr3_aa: CASSTGREQYF; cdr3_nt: TGTGCCAGCAGTACAGGCCGGGAGCAGTACTTC
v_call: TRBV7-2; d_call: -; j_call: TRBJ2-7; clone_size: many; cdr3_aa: CAISTGGRYEQYF; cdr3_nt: TGTGCCATTTCGACCGGGGGGCGCTACGAGCAGTACTTC
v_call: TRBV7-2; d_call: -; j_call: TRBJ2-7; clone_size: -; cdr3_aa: CASSPAGVPYEQYF; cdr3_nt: TGTGCCAGCAGTCCTGCCGGGGTCCCCTACGAGCAGTACTTC
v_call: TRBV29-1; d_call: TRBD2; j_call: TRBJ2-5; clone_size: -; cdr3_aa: CSLFSGGVVTQYF; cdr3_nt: TGCAGCTTATTTAGCGGGGGCGTTGTGACCCAGTACTTC
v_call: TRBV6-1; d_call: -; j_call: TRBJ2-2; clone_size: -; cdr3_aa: CATLRASTGEPFF; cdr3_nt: TGTGCCACCCTGAGAGCCTCCACCGGGGAGCCGTTTTTT
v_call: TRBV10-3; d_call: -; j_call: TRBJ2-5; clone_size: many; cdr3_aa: CAISGQRSQGTQYF; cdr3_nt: TGTGCCATCAGTGGACAAAGGAGCCAAGGGACCCAGTACTTC
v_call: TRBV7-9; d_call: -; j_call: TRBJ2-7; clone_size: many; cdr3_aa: CASSLDGSVAEQYF; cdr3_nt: TGTGCCAGCAGCTTAGATGGTTCTGTGGCAGAGCAGTACTTC
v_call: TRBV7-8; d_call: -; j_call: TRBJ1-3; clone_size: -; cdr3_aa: CASSPSRDSRNTIYF; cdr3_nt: TGTGCCAGCAGCCCATCGCGGGATTCTCGAAACACCATATATTTT
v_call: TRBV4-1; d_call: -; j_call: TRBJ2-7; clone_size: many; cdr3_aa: CASSRGTASYEQYF; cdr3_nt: TGCGCCAGCAGCCGCGGGACAGCGAGTTACGAGCAGTACTTC
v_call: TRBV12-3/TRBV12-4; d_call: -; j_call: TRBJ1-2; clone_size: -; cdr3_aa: CASSPRTVKANYGYTF; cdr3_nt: TGTGCCAGCAGTCCAAGGACAGTCAAAGCTAACTATGGCTACACCTTC